The clone carrying this T cell receptor beta chain was recorded at least ten times. The record originates from a study of early T cells in non-severe SARS-CoV-2 infection. Across the study: Whole-blood bulk RNA, unsorted, was sequenced, and chains were unpaired.

TCRdb processed the 5' RACE reads anew with MiXCR; each CDR3 protein has one entry. This table holds about 64,000 distinct CDR3 sequences, roughly 18% found once. Germline V gene sequence: CDR1 DFQATT, CDR2 SNEGSKA (reference sequence). Unmatched junction bases numbered 11, after V lost 2 bases and J lost 4 bases. The CDR3 consists of 17 residues. This clonotype originated in an adult who was a healthcare worker with PCR-confirmed SARS-CoV-2 infection or an uninfected control (not recorded which). The chain links TRBV20-1 to TRBJ2-2, with 9 bases aligning to TRBD1. The source material was whole blood, sampled at baseline. The CDR3 DNA is TGCAGTGCTAGACTTTTCGGGACAGGGAGGGTCACCGGGGAGCTGTTTTTT. Its translation is CSARLFGTGRVTGELFF.